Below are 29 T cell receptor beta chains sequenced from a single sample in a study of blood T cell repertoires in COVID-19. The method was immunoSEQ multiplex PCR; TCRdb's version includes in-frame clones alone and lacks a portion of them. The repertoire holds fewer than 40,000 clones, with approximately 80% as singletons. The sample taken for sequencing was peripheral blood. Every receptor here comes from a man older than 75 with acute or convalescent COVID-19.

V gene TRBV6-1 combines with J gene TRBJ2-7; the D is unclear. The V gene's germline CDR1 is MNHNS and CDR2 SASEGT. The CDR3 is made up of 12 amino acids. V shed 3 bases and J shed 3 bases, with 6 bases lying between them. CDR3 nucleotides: TGTGCCAGCAGTGAGCCGGGCTACGAGCAGTACTTC. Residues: CASSEPGYEQYF.

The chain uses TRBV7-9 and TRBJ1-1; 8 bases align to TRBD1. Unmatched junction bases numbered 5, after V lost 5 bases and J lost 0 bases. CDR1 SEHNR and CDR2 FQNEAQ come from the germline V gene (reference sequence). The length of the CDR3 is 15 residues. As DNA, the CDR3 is TGTGCCAGCAGCAGACCGACAGGGGTGAACACTGAAGCTTTCTTT. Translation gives CASSRPTGVNTEAFF.

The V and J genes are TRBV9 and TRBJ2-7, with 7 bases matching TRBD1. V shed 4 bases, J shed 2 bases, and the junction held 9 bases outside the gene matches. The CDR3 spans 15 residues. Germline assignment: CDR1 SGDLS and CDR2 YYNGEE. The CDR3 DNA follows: TGTGCCAGCAGCTCGGAGACAGGGTCAACCTACGAGCAGTACTTC. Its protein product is CASSSETGSTYEQYF.

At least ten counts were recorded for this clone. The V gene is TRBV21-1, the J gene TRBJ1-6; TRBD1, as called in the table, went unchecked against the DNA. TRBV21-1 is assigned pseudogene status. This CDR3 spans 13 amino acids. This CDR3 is CASVGRMQSPLHF. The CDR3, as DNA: TGTGCCAGCGTCGGCAGGATGCAGTCACCCCTCCACTTT.

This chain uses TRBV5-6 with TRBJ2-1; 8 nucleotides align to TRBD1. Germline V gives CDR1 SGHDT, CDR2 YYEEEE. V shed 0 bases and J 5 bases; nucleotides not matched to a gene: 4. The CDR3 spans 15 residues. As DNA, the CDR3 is TGTGCCAGCAGCTTGGCAGGGGGCTGGCACAATGAGCAGTTCTTC. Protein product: CASSLAGGWHNEQFF.

The CDR3, as DNA: TGTGCCAGCAGCCCTCGCGCGGGGTCGAACACTGAAGCTTTCTTT. Its protein product is CASSPRAGSNTEAFF. This chain uses TRBV7-8 with TRBJ1-1; D is uncertain. Trimming pared 5 bases from V and 1 base from J, leaving 14 bases between. The CDR3 totals 15 residues. Germline values: CDR1 SGHVS, CDR2 FQNEAQ.

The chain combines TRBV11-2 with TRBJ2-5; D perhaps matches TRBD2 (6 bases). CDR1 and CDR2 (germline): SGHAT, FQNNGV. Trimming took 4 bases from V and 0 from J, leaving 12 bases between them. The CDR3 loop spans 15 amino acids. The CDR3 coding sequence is TGTGCCAGCAGCTCCCCAGGGACTCACCAAGAGACCCAGTACTTC. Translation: CASSSPGTHQETQYF.

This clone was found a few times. In DNA form, the CDR3 reads TGTGCCAGCAGCTTACGACAGGGTGAGCGCTCACCCCTCCACTTT. Translation: CASSLRQGERSPLHF. The V call is TRBV7-8, the J call TRBJ1-6, with 7 positions matching TRBD1. CDR3 size: 15 residues. Losses at the gene ends were 2 bases for V and 10 bases for J; bases not matched to a gene: 8. The germline V gene has CDR1 SGHVS and CDR2 FQNEAQ.

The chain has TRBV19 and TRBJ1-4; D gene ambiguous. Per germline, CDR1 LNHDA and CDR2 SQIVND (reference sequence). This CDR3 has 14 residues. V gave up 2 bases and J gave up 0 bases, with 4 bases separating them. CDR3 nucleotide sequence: TGTGCCAGTAGTATAATCGCAACTAATGAAAAACTGTTTTTT. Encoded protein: CASSIIATNEKLFF.

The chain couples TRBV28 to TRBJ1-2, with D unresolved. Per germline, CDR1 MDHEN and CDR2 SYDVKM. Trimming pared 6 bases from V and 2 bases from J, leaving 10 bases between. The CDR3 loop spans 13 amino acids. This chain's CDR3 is CASRSLKNYGYTF. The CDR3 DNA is TGTGCCAGCAGGTCACTTAAAAACTATGGCTACACCTTC.

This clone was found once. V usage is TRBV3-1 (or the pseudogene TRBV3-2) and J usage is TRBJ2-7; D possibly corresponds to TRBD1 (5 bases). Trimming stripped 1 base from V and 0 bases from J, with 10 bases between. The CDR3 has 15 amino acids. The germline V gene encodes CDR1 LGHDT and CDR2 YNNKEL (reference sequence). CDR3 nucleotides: TGTGCCAGCAGCCAAGCCCAGGGCTACTCCTACGAGCAGTACTTC. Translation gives CASSQAQGYSYEQYF.

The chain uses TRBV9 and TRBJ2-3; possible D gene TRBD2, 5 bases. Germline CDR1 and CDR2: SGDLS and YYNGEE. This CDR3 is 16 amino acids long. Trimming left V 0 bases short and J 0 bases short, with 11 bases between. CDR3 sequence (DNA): TGTGCCAGCAGCGTAGCTACGGGGTATAGCACAGATACGCAGTATTTT. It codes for CASSVATGYSTDTQYF. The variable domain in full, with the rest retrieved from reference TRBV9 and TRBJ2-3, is DSGVTQTPKHLITATGQRVTLRCSPRSGDLSVYWYQQSLDQGLQFLIQYYNGEERAKGNILERFSAQQFPDLHSELNLSSLELGDSALYFCASSVATGYSTDTQYFGPGTRLTVL.

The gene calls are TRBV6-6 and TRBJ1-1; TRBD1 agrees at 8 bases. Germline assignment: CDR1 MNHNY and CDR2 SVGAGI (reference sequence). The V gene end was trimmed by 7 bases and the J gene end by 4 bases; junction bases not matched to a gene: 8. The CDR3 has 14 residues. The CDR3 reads CASTSQGVGTEAFF. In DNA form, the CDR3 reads TGTGCCAGCACCTCACAGGGGGTGGGCACTGAAGCTTTCTTT.

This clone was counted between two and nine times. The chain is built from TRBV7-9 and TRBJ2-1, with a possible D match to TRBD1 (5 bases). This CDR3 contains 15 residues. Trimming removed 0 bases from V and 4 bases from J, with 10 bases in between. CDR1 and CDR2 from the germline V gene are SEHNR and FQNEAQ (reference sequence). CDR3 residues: CASSLADRYYNEQFF. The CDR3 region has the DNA TGTGCCAGCAGCTTAGCCGACAGATATTACAATGAGCAGTTCTTC.

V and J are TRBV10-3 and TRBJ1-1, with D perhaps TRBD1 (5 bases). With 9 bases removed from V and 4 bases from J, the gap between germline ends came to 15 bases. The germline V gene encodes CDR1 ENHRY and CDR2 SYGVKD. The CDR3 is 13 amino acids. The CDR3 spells CAMADSQGTEAFF. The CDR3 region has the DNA TGTGCCATGGCCGACAGTCAGGGCACTGAAGCTTTCTTT.

The CDR3 loop reads CASSYSTTYEQYF. In nucleotides, the CDR3 is TGTGCCAGCAGTTACTCGACAACCTACGAGCAGTACTTC. The rearrangement joins TRBV6-2 or TRBV6-3 to TRBJ2-7; no clear D gene. The ends were cut back, 0 bases at V and 2 bases at J, with 5 bases in the middle. Germline lookup yields CDR1 MNHEY and CDR2 SVGEGT. The CDR3 totals 13 residues.

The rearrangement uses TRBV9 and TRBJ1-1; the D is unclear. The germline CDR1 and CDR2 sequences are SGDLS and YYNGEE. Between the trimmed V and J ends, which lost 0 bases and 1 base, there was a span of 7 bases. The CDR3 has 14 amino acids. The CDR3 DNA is TGTGCCAGCAGCGTAGGGGCGGGGAACACTGAAGCTTTCTTT. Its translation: CASSVGAGNTEAFF.

CDR3 amino acids: CASSLGSGTGYTQYF. The CDR3 region has the DNA TGTGCCAGCAGCTTAGGAAGCGGGACGGGTTATACGCAGTATTTT. This chain joins TRBV7-2 and TRBJ2-3, with TRBD2 matching over 7 bases. This CDR3 has 15 amino acids. Trimming cost V 1 base and J 7 bases; bases outside gene matches: 8. The germline V gene encodes CDR1 SGHTA and CDR2 FQGNSA.

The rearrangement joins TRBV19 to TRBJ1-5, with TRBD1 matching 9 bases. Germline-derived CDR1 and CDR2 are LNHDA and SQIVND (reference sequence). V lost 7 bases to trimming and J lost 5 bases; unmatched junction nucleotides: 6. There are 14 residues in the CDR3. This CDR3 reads CASTGTGHYQPQHF. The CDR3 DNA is TGTGCCAGTACCGGGACAGGGCACTATCAGCCCCAGCATTTT.

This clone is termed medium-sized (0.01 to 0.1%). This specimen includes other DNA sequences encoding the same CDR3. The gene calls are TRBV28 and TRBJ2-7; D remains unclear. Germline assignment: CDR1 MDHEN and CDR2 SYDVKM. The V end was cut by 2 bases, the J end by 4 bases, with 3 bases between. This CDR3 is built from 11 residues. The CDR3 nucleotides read TGTGCCAGCAGTTTACAGTACGAGCAGTACTTC. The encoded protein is CASSLQYEQYF. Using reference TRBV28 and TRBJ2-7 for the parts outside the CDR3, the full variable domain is DVKVTQSSRYLVKRTGEKVFLECVQDMDHENMFWYRQDPGLGLRLIYFSYDVKMKEKGDIPEGYSVSREKKERFSLILESASTNQTSMYLCASSLQYEQYFGPGTRLTVT.

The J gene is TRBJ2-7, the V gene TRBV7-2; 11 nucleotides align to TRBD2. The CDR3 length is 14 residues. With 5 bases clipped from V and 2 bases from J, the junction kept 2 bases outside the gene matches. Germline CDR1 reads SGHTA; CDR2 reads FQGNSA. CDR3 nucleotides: TGTGCCAGCAGCCCGACTAGCGGGACCTACGAGCAGTACTTC. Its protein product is CASSPTSGTYEQYF. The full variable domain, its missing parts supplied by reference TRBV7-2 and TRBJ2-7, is GAGVSQSPSNKVTEKGKDVELRCDPISGHTALYWYRQSLGQGLEFLIYFQGNSAPDKSGLPSDRFSAERTGGSVSTLTIQRTQQEDSAVYLCASSPTSGTYEQYFGPGTRLTVT.

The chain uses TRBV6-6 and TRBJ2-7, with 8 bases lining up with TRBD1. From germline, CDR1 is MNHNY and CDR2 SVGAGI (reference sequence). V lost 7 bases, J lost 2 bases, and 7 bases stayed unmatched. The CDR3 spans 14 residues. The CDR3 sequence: CASIRQGPAYEQYF. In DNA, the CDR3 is TGTGCCAGCATTCGACAGGGGCCAGCCTACGAGCAGTACTTC.

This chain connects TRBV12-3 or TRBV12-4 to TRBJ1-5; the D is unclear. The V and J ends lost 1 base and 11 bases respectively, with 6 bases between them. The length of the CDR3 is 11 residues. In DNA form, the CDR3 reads TGTGCCAGCAGTTTAGACAGTACCCAGCATTTT. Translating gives CASSLDSTQHF.

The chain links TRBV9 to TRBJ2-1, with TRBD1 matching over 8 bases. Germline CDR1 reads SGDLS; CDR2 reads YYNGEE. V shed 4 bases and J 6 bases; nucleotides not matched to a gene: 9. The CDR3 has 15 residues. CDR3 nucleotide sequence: TGTGCCAGCAGCACCTTCGACAGGGGAAGCAATGAGCAGTTCTTC. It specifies CASSTFDRGSNEQFF. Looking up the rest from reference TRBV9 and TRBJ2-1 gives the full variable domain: DSGVTQTPKHLITATGQRVTLRCSPRSGDLSVYWYQQSLDQGLQFLIQYYNGEERAKGNILERFSAQQFPDLHSELNLSSLELGDSALYFCASSTFDRGSNEQFFGPGTRLTVL.

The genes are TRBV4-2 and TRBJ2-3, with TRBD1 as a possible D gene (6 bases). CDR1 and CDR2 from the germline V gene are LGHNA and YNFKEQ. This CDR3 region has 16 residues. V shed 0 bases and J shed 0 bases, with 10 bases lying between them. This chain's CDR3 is CASSQDGTLSTDTQYF. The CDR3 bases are TGTGCCAGCAGCCAAGATGGGACACTGAGCACAGATACGCAGTATTTT.

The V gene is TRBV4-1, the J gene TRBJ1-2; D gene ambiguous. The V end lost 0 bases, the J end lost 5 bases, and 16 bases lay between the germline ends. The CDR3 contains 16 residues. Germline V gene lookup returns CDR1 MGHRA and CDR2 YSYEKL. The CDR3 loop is CASSQDLEVSRYGYTF. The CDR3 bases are TGCGCCAGCAGCCAAGATCTGGAGGTCTCGCGGTATGGCTACACCTTC.

CDR3 nucleotides: TGTGCCAGCTCACCTAGACGGGGTCGGGAGACCCAGTACTTC. Its protein is CASSPRRGRETQYF. The chain combines TRBV18 with TRBJ2-5; possible D gene TRBD2, 5 bases. The CDR3 runs 14 residues. Germline V gives CDR1 KGHSH, CDR2 LQKENI. The V gene lost 3 bases and the J gene lost 5 bases, with 13 bases spanning the gap.

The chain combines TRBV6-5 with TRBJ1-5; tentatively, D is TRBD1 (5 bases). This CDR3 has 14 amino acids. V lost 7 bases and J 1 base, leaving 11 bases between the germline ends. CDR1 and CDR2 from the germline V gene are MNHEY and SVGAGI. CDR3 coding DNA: TGTGCCAGCACGGCAGGGATCAGCAATCAGCCCCAGCATTTT. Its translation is CASTAGISNQPQHF.

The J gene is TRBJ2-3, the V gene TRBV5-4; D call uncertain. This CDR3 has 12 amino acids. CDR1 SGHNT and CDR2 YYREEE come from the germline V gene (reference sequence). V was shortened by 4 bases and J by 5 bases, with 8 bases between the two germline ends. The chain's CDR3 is CASSASVDTQYF. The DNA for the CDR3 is TGTGCCAGCAGCGCGAGTGTAGATACGCAGTATTTT.